This T cell receptor beta chain originates from a study of blood T cell repertoires in COVID-19. Across the study: Donors in the United States, Italy and Spain gave samples during acute or convalescent COVID-19. PBMCs, B-cell-depleted T cells, or T cells were the source of the cDNA or gDNA that made up the material.

In the original analysis: Nucleated cell counts were estimated from reference gene primer amplification. Libraries were prepared by immunoSEQ multiplex PCR; TCRdb keeps only in-frame clonotypes and omits some of them. Clone size and V and J calls were adopted from that table, with D and trimming inferred from the DNA. The table includes roughly 56,000 clones, approximately 85% detected once. J was trimmed by 12 bases and V by 2 bases; bases with no gene match: 11. The CDR3 covers 14 residues. In germline, CDR1 is SGDLS, CDR2 YYNGEE. The V and J genes are TRBV9 and TRBJ2-7; 10 positions match TRBD1. Sequencing used peripheral blood. The receptor comes from a human donor in a cohort sampled during active COVID-19. CDR3 nucleotide sequence: TGTGCCAGCAGCGTCGACCCCGAGGGACAGGGGCCGTACTTC. Its translation: CASSVDPEGQGPYF.